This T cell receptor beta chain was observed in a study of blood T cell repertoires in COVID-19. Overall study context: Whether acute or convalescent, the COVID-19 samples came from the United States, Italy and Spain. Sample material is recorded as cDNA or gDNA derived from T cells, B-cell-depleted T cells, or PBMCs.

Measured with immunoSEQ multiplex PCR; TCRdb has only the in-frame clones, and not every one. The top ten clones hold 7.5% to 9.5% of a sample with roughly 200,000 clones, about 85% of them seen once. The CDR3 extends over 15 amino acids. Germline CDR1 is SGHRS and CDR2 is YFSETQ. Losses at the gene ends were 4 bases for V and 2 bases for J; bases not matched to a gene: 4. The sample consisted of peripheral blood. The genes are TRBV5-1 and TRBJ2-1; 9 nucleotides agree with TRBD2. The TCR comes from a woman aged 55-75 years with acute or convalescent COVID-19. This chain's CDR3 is CASSLGTSTYNEQFF. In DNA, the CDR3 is TGCGCCAGCAGCCTCGGGACTAGCACCTACAATGAGCAGTTCTTC.